This T cell receptor (beta chain) appears in the sequencing data of a study of blood T cells in healthy people across ages. V lost 5 bases, J lost 5 bases, and 8 bases stayed unmatched. Germline assignment: CDR1 SEHNR and CDR2 FQNEAQ (reference sequence). CDR3 length equals 15 residues. A word on this clonotype: Its antigen remains unidentified.

Whole-study results and caveats: What prevented conclusive comparison of naive and antigen-experienced cells was that PBMCs were unsorted.

Per-sample yields of isolated PBMCs were at least 7 million. Through a sample-barcoded 5' primer and a J-beta primer mix, a second PCR was run for roughly 6 to 12 cycles. Unique molecular identifiers of 12 random nucleotides labeled each cDNA. From the 5' RACE reads, TCRdb called clonotypes with MiXCR, one entry per CDR3 protein. The sample has roughly 2 million distinct CDR3 sequences, approximately 50% seen once. The clonotype comes from a woman between 40 and 55 years old in good health. The V and J genes are TRBV7-9 and TRBJ2-1; the match to TRBD1 covers 8 bases. The material sequenced was blood. CDR3 nucleotides: TGTGCCAGCAGCAGTCCGGGACAGGTTCACAATGAGCAGTTCTTC. Its translation is CASSSPGQVHNEQFF.